These 27 T cell receptor beta chains were all obtained from the same sample, sequenced in a study of T cell repertoires in cytomegalovirus infection. MiXCR, run by TCRdb on the reads, gives a single entry per CDR3 protein. This table holds 900,000 to 950,000 distinct CDR3 sequences, approximately 32% found once. Antigens for these TCRs are unknown. The starting material was cultured CD8+ T cells from PBMCs, obtained from culture after CMV antigen stimulation. The receptor source for this set is a human donor in good health (CMV status not recorded). Some clones in this sample may be carry-over from other donors' samples.

The V gene is TRBV20-1, the J gene TRBJ2-3; no definite D call. CDR1 is DFQATT, CDR2 SNEGSKA, per germline (reference sequence). Trimming cost V 3 bases and J 4 bases, with 14 bases left between them. This CDR3 region has 14 residues. In DNA, the CDR3 is TGCAGTGCTAGGCCGGCGGTGAGGCCAGATACGCAGTATTTT. Translation gives CSARPAVRPDTQYF.

This clonotype was picked up a small number of times. The chain recombines TRBV12-3 or TRBV12-4 with TRBJ1-3; D remains ambiguous. The ends were cut back, 3 bases at V and 4 bases at J, with 10 bases in the middle. The CDR3 has 14 residues. CDR3 region: CASSFEWGGNTIYF. In nucleotides, the CDR3 is TGTGCCAGCAGTTTTGAATGGGGAGGAAACACCATATATTTT.

The chain has TRBV6-6 and TRBJ1-2, with 9 bases lining up with TRBD1. This CDR3 region has 16 residues. Germline V gene lookup returns CDR1 MNHNY and CDR2 SVGAGI (reference sequence). V was clipped by 4 bases and J by 4 bases; unmatched bases: 10. The CDR3 DNA reads as TGTGCCAGCAGTTCCCGGGACAGGGTCCCTGGCTATGGCTACACCTTC. Amino acids: CASSSRDRVPGYGYTF.

This clonotype showed up just a few times. The V and J genes are TRBV19 and TRBJ2-7, with 7 bases lining up with TRBD1. The germline gives CDR1 LNHDA, CDR2 SQIVND (reference sequence). This CDR3 contains 15 residues. Germline trimming cut 3 bases from V and 5 bases from J; bases unmatched to any gene: 10. CDR3 sequence reads: CASSIKGRQGDEQYV. The CDR3 nucleotides are TGTGCCAGTAGTATTAAGGGAAGACAGGGCGACGAGCAGTACGTC.

The chain has TRBV5-4 and TRBJ1-1; D ambiguous. The CDR3 length is 15 residues. Trimming took 1 base from V and 2 from J, leaving 12 bases between them. The V gene's germline CDR1 is SGHNT and CDR2 YYREEE (reference sequence). The CDR3 region is CASSLMRQFNTEAFF. DNA for the CDR3: TGTGCCAGCAGCTTGATGCGCCAGTTCAACACTGAAGCTTTCTTT. Full variable domain (remainder filled in from reference TRBV5-4 and TRBJ1-1): ETGVTQSPTHLIKTRGQQVTLRCSSQSGHNTVSWYQQALGQGPQFIFQYYREEENGRGNFPPRFSGLQFPNYSSELNVNALELDDSALYLCASSLMRQFNTEAFFGQGTRLTVV.

This clonotype has more than one count but fewer than ten. The rearrangement links TRBV5-8 to TRBJ1-5, with D maybe TRBD1 (5 bases). V lost 1 base and J 1 base, leaving 12 bases between the germline ends. CDR1 and CDR2 from the germline V gene are SGHTS and YDEGEE. This CDR3 contains 16 residues. The CDR3 DNA follows: TGTGCCAGCAGCTTGACGCGACGGGGGAGCAATCAGCCCCAGCATTTT. This codes for CASSLTRRGSNQPQHF. The full variable domain, in which reference TRBV5-8 and TRBJ1-5 provide the parts outside the CDR3, is EAGVTQSPTHLIKTRGQQATLRCSPISGHTSVYWYQQALGLGLQFLLWYDEGEERNRGNFPPRFSGRQFPNYSSELNVNALELEDSALYLCASSLTRRGSNQPQHFGDGTRLSIL.

The rearrangement uses TRBV5-4 and TRBJ2-7; TRBD2 agrees at 10 bases. CDR3 size: 15 residues. The V gene's germline CDR1 is SGHNT and CDR2 YYREEE (reference sequence). Trimming cost V 2 bases and J 3 bases; bases outside gene matches: 5. Here the CDR3 reads CASSFQGLASYEQYV. The CDR3 coding sequence is TGTGCCAGCAGCTTCCAGGGACTAGCGAGCTACGAGCAGTACGTC.

Ten or more counts support this clonotype. The rearrangement uses TRBV7-8 and TRBJ2-7; 8 nucleotides match TRBD2. V shed 5 bases, J shed 2 bases, and the junction held 8 bases outside the gene matches. The CDR3 has 15 amino acids. Germline V CDR1 and CDR2: SGHVS, FQNEAQ. CDR3 coding DNA: TGTGCCAGCAGCGTCGGGGGGGGCAATACCTACGAGCAGTACGTC. Translating it yields CASSVGGGNTYEQYV.

This chain connects TRBV11-2 to TRBJ1-1, with unresolved D. The germline V gene encodes CDR1 SGHAT and CDR2 FQNNGV. Trimming cost V 2 bases and J 6 bases, with 7 bases left between them. This CDR3 region has 12 residues. The DNA of the CDR3 is TGTGCCAGCAGCTTAACGGACCCTGAAGCTTTCTTT. As protein: CASSLTDPEAFF.

This clonotype was detected a few times. The V call is TRBV6-6, the J call TRBJ1-6; D remains ambiguous. Germline V gives CDR1 MNHNY, CDR2 SVGAGI (reference sequence). The CDR3 is 13 amino acids. V lost 8 bases and J 7 bases, leaving 12 bases between the germline ends. The CDR3 sequence is CASRELGNSPLHF. The CDR3, as DNA: TGTGCCAGCCGTGAGCTGGGCAATTCACCCCTCCACTTT.

The genes are TRBV7-9 and TRBJ1-3, with TRBD1 as a possible D gene (5 bases). The ends were cut back, 7 bases at V and 4 bases at J, with 14 bases in the middle. CDR3 size: 14 residues. The germline V gene has CDR1 SEHNR and CDR2 FQNEAQ (reference sequence). CDR3: CASIEQVGGNTIYF. DNA for the CDR3: TGTGCCAGCATTGAACAGGTCGGAGGAAACACCATATATTTT.

In the case of this clonotype: A read error may account for a junction end that differs from germline. The CDR3 nucleotides are TGTGTCAGCAGCTTAGACGCTAGTGCCATATTAAGAGATACGCAGTATTTT. Amino acid sequence: CVSSLDASAILRDTQYF. This chain uses TRBV11-1 with TRBJ2-3; D is unresolved. The germline V gene encodes CDR1 SGHAT and CDR2 FQDESV (reference sequence). The CDR3 loop spans 17 amino acids.

The V gene is TRBV28, the J gene TRBJ2-3; the match to TRBD1 covers 9 bases. There are 14 residues in the CDR3. The V segment lost 6 bases and the J segment 3 bases; nucleotides outside the gene matches: 4. Germline CDR1 and CDR2: MDHEN and SYDVKM. The DNA for the CDR3 is TGTGCCAGCAGCCGGGACAGGGTAACAGATACGCAGTATTTT. It yields the protein CASSRDRVTDTQYF.

This clonotype was counted once. The chain is built from TRBV20-1 and TRBJ2-1; tentatively, D is TRBD1 (6 bases). Germline assignment: CDR1 DFQATT and CDR2 SNEGSKA (reference sequence). This CDR3 contains 16 residues. Deletions cut 6 bases from V and 0 bases from J, with 18 bases between. The DNA of the CDR3 is TGCAGTGCCGAGGATTGGGGGCGAGGCTCCTACAATGAGCAGTTCTTC. Its translation is CSAEDWGRGSYNEQFF.

The CDR3 sequence is CSVDLEGVSTGELFF. CDR3 coding DNA: TGCAGCGTTGATTTGGAGGGCGTAAGCACCGGGGAGCTGTTTTTT. This chain joins TRBV29-1 and TRBJ2-2; weak D call: TRBD2 (6 bases). The CDR3 is 15 amino acids. V shed 3 bases and J shed 4 bases, with 15 bases lying between them. Germline loops: CDR1 SQVTM, CDR2 ANQGSEA.

This clonotype was counted only a few times. V and J are TRBV5-1 and TRBJ2-1; D might be TRBD1 or TRBD2, each matching 5 bases. The CDR3 is 16 amino acids. The V gene's germline CDR1 is SGHRS and CDR2 YFSETQ. V shed 2 bases and J shed 7 bases, with 19 bases lying between them. CDR3 in amino acids: CASSFVDAGTRNEQFF. CDR3 nucleotide sequence: TGCGCCAGCAGCTTTGTGGATGCAGGGACGCGGAATGAGCAGTTCTTC.

The chain carries TRBV20-1 and TRBJ2-5, with TRBD2 matching over 13 bases. Germline lookup yields CDR1 DFQATT and CDR2 SNEGSKA (reference sequence). CDR3 length: 15 amino acids. The V gene end was trimmed by 3 bases and the J gene end by 5 bases; junction bases not matched to a gene: 6. The CDR3 spells CSASPLAGGPETQYF. The CDR3 nucleotides are TGCAGTGCTAGCCCACTAGCGGGGGGGCCGGAGACCCAGTACTTC.

This clonotype has a count of ten or more. J is TRBJ2-1 and V is TRBV7-9; D is ambiguous. Trimming cost V 1 base and J 6 bases, with 13 bases left between them. Germline assignment: CDR1 SEHNR and CDR2 FQNEAQ (reference sequence). The CDR3 is 15 residues long. CDR3 sequence reads: CASSLDGWVRNEQFF. DNA of the CDR3: TGTGCCAGCAGCTTAGATGGCTGGGTTCGCAATGAGCAGTTCTTC. Full variable domain (rest looked up from reference TRBV7-9 and TRBJ2-1): DTGVSQNPRHKITKRGQNVTFRCDPISEHNRLYWYRQTLGQGPEFLTYFQNEAQLEKSRLLSDRFSAERPKGSFSTLEIQRTEQGDSAMYLCASSLDGWVRNEQFFGPGTRLTVL.

The chain carries TRBV3-1 and TRBJ2-3, with D unresolved. Germline CDR1 is LGHDT and CDR2 is YNNKEL (reference sequence). This CDR3 spans 13 amino acids. V was clipped by 0 bases and J by 2 bases, with 3 bases between them. The chain's CDR3 is CASSQDLTDTQYF. The CDR3 bases are TGTGCCAGCAGCCAAGACCTCACAGATACGCAGTATTTT.

The CDR3: CASSIMGVTGGADIQYF. DNA of the CDR3: TGTGCCAGTAGTATAATGGGAGTGACAGGGGGCGCAGACATTCAGTACTTC. The V and J genes are TRBV19 and TRBJ2-4, with 10 bases matching TRBD1. The germline V gene encodes CDR1 LNHDA and CDR2 SQIVND (reference sequence). The CDR3 spans 17 residues. The V and J ends lost 2 bases and 8 bases, in that order; junction bases with no gene match: 12. The variable domain in full, completed from reference TRBV19 and TRBJ2-4, reads DGGITQSPKYLFRKEGQNVTLSCEQNLNHDAMYWYRQDPGQGLRLIYYSQIVNDFQKGDIAEGYSVSREKKESFPLTVTSAQKNPTAFYLCASSIMGVTGGADIQYFGAGTRLSVL.

A remark on this clonotype: One junction end disagrees with the germline gene, perhaps due to a read error. J is TRBJ2-1 and V is TRBV27, with D perhaps being TRBD1 or TRBD2 (6 bases each). CDR1 and CDR2 (germline): MNHEY, SMNVEV (reference sequence). The CDR3 has 19 amino acids. CDR3 amino acids: CAISHPVWLLGGSGNEQFF. DNA for the CDR3: TGTGCCATCAGTCACCCCGTATGGTTGTTAGGGGGGTCCGGTAATGAGCAGTTCTTC.

The rearrangement joins TRBV7-6 to TRBJ1-4; D gene unclear. The CDR3 sequence is 12 residues long. Trimming took off 3 bases at V and 11 bases at J, with 10 bases between the two ends. Germline loops: CDR1 SGHVS, CDR2 FNYEAQ. The CDR3 reads CASSFSSGKLFF. In nucleotides, the CDR3 is TGTGCCAGCAGCTTCAGTTCGGGTAAACTGTTTTTT.

The chain employs TRBV12-3 or TRBV12-4 and TRBJ2-3; perhaps TRBD2 as D (6 bases). V was cut by 4 bases and J by 4 bases, with 12 bases left in between. The CDR3 is 14 residues long. In DNA, the CDR3 is TGTGCCAGCAGTTCGGCGGGAATGGCAGATACGCAGTATTTT. Protein: CASSSAGMADTQYF.

The chain links TRBV4-1 to TRBJ2-6; D call uncertain. This CDR3 is built from 16 residues. Germline V gene data show CDR1 as MGHRA and CDR2 as YSYEKL. V lost 1 base and J 2 bases, leaving 9 bases between the germline ends. CDR3 DNA sequence: TGCGCCAGCAGCCAAGTCACCGGGCCTGGGGCCAACGTCCTGACTTTC. Its protein product is CASSQVTGPGANVLTF.

This clonotype was recorded many times. The chain combines TRBV7-6 with TRBJ2-2; TRBD2 matches 12 bases. Germline trimming cut 3 bases from V and 6 bases from J; bases unmatched to any gene: 8. This CDR3 region has 17 residues. The V gene's germline CDR1 is SGHVS and CDR2 FNYEAQ. CDR3 residues: CASSFPPSGGASGELFF. The CDR3 coding sequence is TGTGCCAGCAGCTTCCCACCTAGCGGGGGGGCGTCCGGGGAGCTGTTTTTT.

This clonotype was detected only a few times. The rearrangement joins TRBV6-2 or TRBV6-3 to TRBJ1-2; 7 bases agree with TRBD1. The CDR3 is made up of 16 amino acids. Germline CDR1 MNHEY, CDR2 SVGEGT. V lost 6 bases to trimming and J lost 4 bases; unmatched junction nucleotides: 14. The CDR3 DNA is TGTGCCAGCAGGGCGGACAGGTCGATCGCCCCCTATGGCTACACCTTC. Translated, it gives CASRADRSIAPYGYTF.

Remarks on this clonotype: This clone may be a read error of a much larger clone one base away. The J gene is TRBJ2-7, the V gene TRBV7-2; D ambiguous. Germline V gene sequence: CDR1 SGHTA, CDR2 FQGNSA. The CDR3 covers 14 residues. The CDR3 protein is CVSSSQQWSYEQYV. As DNA, the CDR3 is TGTGTCAGCAGCAGCCAGCAGTGGTCCTACGAGCAGTACGTC.